One and the same sample provided the 27 T cell receptor beta chains below, sequenced in a study of cytomegalovirus exposure and HLA in healthy donors. Vbeta (60) and Jbeta (13) primers were used in the PCR. Profiled with immunoSEQ multiplex PCR; TCRdb holds only in-frame clones, not every one. This table has fewer than 200,000 clones, roughly 87% appearing once. The sample consisted of PBMCs. These receptors were collected from a woman in her twenties or thirties in good health and CMV-seronegative.

This sequence joins TRBV29-1 and TRBJ2-5; 11 bases line up with TRBD1. CDR3 length equals 15 residues. V lost 0 bases to trimming and J lost 4 bases; unmatched junction nucleotides: 4. The germline gives CDR1 SQVTM, CDR2 ANQGSEA. This chain's CDR3 is CSVEDLGQGVETQYF. CDR3 DNA: TGCAGCGTTGAAGATCTGGGACAGGGGGTAGAGACCCAGTACTTC.

V and J are TRBV11-2 and TRBJ1-3, with D possibly matching TRBD1 (5 bases). The CDR3 totals 15 residues. Germline V lookup: CDR1 SGHAT, CDR2 FQNNGV. Trimming took 5 bases from V and 5 from J, leaving 16 bases between them. The CDR3 reads CASSPQTVYRNTIYF. The CDR3 bases are TGTGCCAGCAGCCCCCAGACAGTTTACAGAAACACCATATATTTT.

This clone was seen a single time. V and J are TRBV7-8 and TRBJ2-3; D possibly corresponds to TRBD2 (7 bases). CDR1 is SGHVS, CDR2 FQNEAQ, per germline. The CDR3 has 16 residues. Between the trimmed V and J ends, which lost 5 bases and 0 bases, there was a span of 15 bases. In nucleotides, the CDR3 is TGTGCCAGCAGCCCAGCGGGGACACGGAGCACAGATACGCAGTATTTT. Its protein is CASSPAGTRSTDTQYF.

This clone was observed a single time. This chain joins TRBV7-6 and TRBJ2-2, with TRBD1 identical over 7 bases. The CDR3 has 15 amino acids. The ends lost 2 bases at V and 5 bases at J; junction bases unmatched: 5. Per the germline V gene, CDR1 is SGHVS and CDR2 is FNYEAQ. The CDR3 loop reads CASSLSHRGTGELFF. The CDR3 nucleotides are TGTGCCAGCAGCTTATCGCACAGGGGAACCGGGGAGCTGTTTTTT.

This clone was recorded a few times. The V gene is TRBV6-1, the J gene TRBJ1-5, with D possibly being TRBD1 (6 bases). Deletions cut 5 bases from V and 6 bases from J, with 8 bases between. Germline CDR1 reads MNHNS; CDR2 reads SASEGT. The CDR3 consists of 12 residues. The CDR3 spells CASSRGTQPQHF. CDR3 DNA: TGTGCCAGCAGTAGGGGGACTCAGCCCCAGCATTTT.

This clone occurred once. The rearrangement joins TRBV7-9 to TRBJ2-7; TRBD2 agrees at 9 bases. CDR3 length equals 14 residues. Germline CDR1 is SEHNR and CDR2 is FQNEAQ (reference sequence). J gave up 4 bases and V 5 bases, and 6 bases lay outside the gene matches. The CDR3 here is CASSPRGGTYEQYF. DNA for the CDR3: TGTGCCAGCAGCCCGCGGGGGGGGACTTACGAGCAGTACTTC.

The table lists this clone with a count of one. V and J are TRBV7-2 and TRBJ2-5, with TRBD2 identical over 7 bases. This CDR3 is 14 amino acids long. V trimming: 3 bases; J trimming: 4 bases; junction bases outside the gene matches: 5. Germline V gives CDR1 SGHTA, CDR2 FQGNSA. CDR3 in amino acids: CASSFLAAGETQYF. DNA for the CDR3: TGTGCCAGCAGCTTCCTAGCGGCGGGAGAGACCCAGTACTTC.

The V gene is TRBV5-4, the J gene TRBJ2-2; 13 bases agree with TRBD2. V shed 5 bases, J shed 4 bases, and the junction held 5 bases outside the gene matches. The germline CDR1 and CDR2 sequences are SGHNT and YYREEE (reference sequence). CDR3 size: 16 residues. CDR3 region: CASSRGLAGSTGELFF. The CDR3 DNA reads as TGTGCCAGCAGTCGGGGACTAGCGGGGAGCACCGGGGAGCTGTTTTTT.

This clone was observed a single time. The genes are TRBV27 and TRBJ2-1; 11 bases fit TRBD2. Germline V CDR1 and CDR2: MNHEY, SMNVEV (reference sequence). The CDR3 runs to 18 residues. V dropped 4 bases and J dropped 4; count of bases not matched to a gene: 12. CDR3 protein: CASSSLGLAEGGYNEQFF. CDR3 nucleotide sequence: TGTGCCAGCAGTTCTTTGGGACTAGCGGAGGGAGGATACAATGAGCAGTTCTTC.

Only a few counts were recorded for this clone. V and J are TRBV10-3 and TRBJ2-1; 7 bases fit TRBD1. V gave up 2 bases and J gave up 14 bases; unmatched junction bases: 9. In germline, CDR1 is ENHRY, CDR2 SYGVKD. The CDR3 runs to 13 residues. CDR3 in amino acids: CAISEPSTGSEFF. For the CDR3, the DNA is TGTGCCATCAGTGAGCCCTCGACAGGGTCGGAGTTCTTC.

This chain joins TRBV7-6 and TRBJ2-1, with 7 bases lining up with TRBD1. The CDR3 sequence is 16 residues long. With V trimmed by 4 bases and J by 7 bases, 13 bases remained unmatched. The germline CDR1 and CDR2 sequences are SGHVS and FNYEAQ. The CDR3 nucleotides are TGTGCCAGCAGCTCTTTCGAGGGGGCCAATGGGAATGAGCAGTTCTTC. This translates into CASSSFEGANGNEQFF.

The chain recombines TRBV6-1 with TRBJ1-6; D may be TRBD1 (6 bases). There are 14 residues in the CDR3. V was pared by 3 bases and J by 9 bases, with 12 bases between. Germline V gene sequence: CDR1 MNHNS, CDR2 SASEGT. The CDR3 bases are TGTGCCAGCAGTGACGGGGCCAGGGGTTCACCCCTCCACTTT. It yields the protein CASSDGARGSPLHF.

V gene TRBV4-1 combines with J gene TRBJ1-4, with 7 nucleotides matching TRBD1. CDR1 and CDR2 from the germline V gene are MGHRA and YSYEKL. The CDR3 is made up of 14 amino acids. The V and J ends lost 3 bases and 8 bases, in that order; junction bases with no gene match: 6. The CDR3 nucleotides are TGCGCCAGCAGCCAGACAGGGATCCGCGAAAAACTGTTTTTT. Translated: CASSQTGIREKLFF.

The chain joins TRBV5-3 to TRBJ1-1; D gene uncertain. TRBV5-3 belongs to the ORF category, with a function that is uncertain. V was cut by 1 base and J by 3 bases, with 7 bases left in between. This CDR3 contains 13 residues. The CDR3 bases are TGTGCCAGAAGCTTGAGTCAGGACACTGAAGCTTTCTTT. Translating it yields CARSLSQDTEAFF.

The chain carries TRBV6-5 and TRBJ2-1; 9 nucleotides line up with TRBD2. The CDR3 is 15 amino acids. V lost 6 bases and J lost 7; bases outside the gene matches: 10. Germline V gene lookup returns CDR1 MNHEY and CDR2 SVGAGI. As DNA, the CDR3 is TGTGCCAGCAGACCACCGGGACTAGCCTCTAATGAGCAGTTCTTC. Protein sequence: CASRPPGLASNEQFF.

The V call is TRBV7-6, the J call TRBJ1-3; tentatively, D is TRBD1 (5 bases). The CDR3 length is 14 residues. Germline V gives CDR1 SGHVS, CDR2 FNYEAQ. Trimming stripped 1 base from V and 4 bases from J, with 8 bases between. In DNA, the CDR3 is TGTGCCAGCAGCTTAGGGACAAGCGGAAACACCATATATTTT. The encoded protein is CASSLGTSGNTIYF.

This chain joins TRBV15 and TRBJ1-1; TRBD1 aligns across 8 bases. This CDR3 region has 15 residues. The V gene's germline CDR1 is LNHNV and CDR2 YYDKDF (reference sequence). Trimming removed 3 bases from V and 2 bases from J; junction bases left unmatched: 5. CDR3 in DNA: TGTGCCACCAGCAGCAGGGACAGGTTTAACACTGAAGCTTTCTTT. Encoded protein: CATSSRDRFNTEAFF.

The chain has TRBV9 and TRBJ1-3; D perhaps matches TRBD1 (5 bases). Trimming left V 5 bases short and J 0 bases short, with 18 bases between. CDR3 size: 17 residues. The germline gives CDR1 SGDLS, CDR2 YYNGEE. Here the CDR3 DNA reads TGTGCCAGCAGTGAGGAGGGAGGGGCTCACTCTGGAAACACCATATATTTT. Translating gives CASSEEGGAHSGNTIYF.

This clone was detected once. The genes are TRBV23-1 and TRBJ2-5; D may be TRBD2 (5 bases). The tail of the sequence fits TRBJ2-7 better, so the J call may be wrong. TRBV23-1 is an open reading frame, and its role is uncertain. This CDR3 comprises 13 residues. CDR3 coding DNA: TGCGCCAGCAGGAAGACGGGAACCTACGAGCAGTACTTC. Its protein is CASRKTGTYEQYF.

The genes are TRBV2 and TRBJ1-3; D gene uncertain. V lost 5 bases, J lost 4 bases, and 6 bases lay in between. The CDR3 contains 12 residues. Germline V gene data show CDR1 as SNHLY and CDR2 as FYNNEI. CDR3 in amino acids: CASSYQGNTIYF. DNA of the CDR3: TGTGCCAGCAGTTATCAGGGAAACACCATATATTTT.

In this sample, this clone turned up once. The chain recombines TRBV2 with TRBJ1-1; 10 bases fit TRBD1. The ends lost 6 bases at V and 1 base at J; junction bases unmatched: 2. This CDR3 spans 14 amino acids. Per the germline V gene, CDR1 is SNHLY and CDR2 is FYNNEI. CDR3 region: CASSGQGGNTEAFF. The CDR3 nucleotides are TGTGCCAGCAGCGGACAGGGGGGGAACACTGAAGCTTTCTTT.

The CDR3 spells CASSLRTGVEQYF. The CDR3 region has the DNA TGTGCCAGCAGCTTACGGACAGGAGTGGAGCAGTACTTC. The V call is TRBV5-6, the J call TRBJ2-5; the match to TRBD1 covers 7 bases. The J segment lost 11 bases and the V segment lost 2 bases, leaving 9 bases of the junction unmatched. This CDR3 comprises 13 residues. The germline V gene has CDR1 SGHDT and CDR2 YYEEEE.

The rearrangement links TRBV27 to TRBJ1-1; 8 bases line up with TRBD1. Germline CDR1 and CDR2: MNHEY and SMNVEV (reference sequence). With 7 bases clipped from V and 1 base from J, the junction kept 14 bases outside the gene matches. The CDR3 sequence is 17 residues long. CDR3 sequence reads: CASTKQLQGGRNTEAFF. In nucleotides, the CDR3 is TGTGCCAGCACCAAACAACTACAGGGGGGGCGGAACACTGAAGCTTTCTTT.

This clone was picked up one time. V is TRBV4-1 and J is TRBJ1-2; 7 nucleotides match TRBD1. CDR1 and CDR2 (germline): MGHRA, YSYEKL. This CDR3 contains 12 residues. The V segment lost 8 bases and the J segment 5 bases; nucleotides outside the gene matches: 5. DNA for the CDR3: TGCGCCAGCGGGGACAGAACTTATGGCTACACCTTC. Protein sequence: CASGDRTYGYTF.

The chain is built from TRBV7-9 and TRBJ2-7, with TRBD1 matching over 10 bases. Germline V gives CDR1 SEHNR, CDR2 FQNEAQ (reference sequence). CDR3 length: 16 residues. V lost 6 bases, J lost 4 bases, and 12 bases stayed unmatched. In nucleotides, the CDR3 is TGTGCCAGCAGTTCAAAGGACAGGGGGTCGAGGTACGAGCAGTACTTC. It encodes CASSSKDRGSRYEQYF.

This clone was seen only once. Germline and junction disagree at one end, which may indicate a read error. The V and J genes are TRBV4-1 and TRBJ1-5; TRBD1 aligns across 9 bases. The V gene's germline CDR1 is MGHRA and CDR2 YSYEKL. This CDR3 region has 17 residues. This CDR3 reads CASSQGTGRNSDQPQHF. CDR3 sequence (DNA): TGCGCCAGCAGCCAGGGGACAGGGCGAAATAGCGATCAGCCCCAGCATTTT.

This chain uses TRBV6-5 with TRBJ2-1; a possible D gene is TRBD1 (5 bases). The CDR3 spans 14 residues. V lost 2 bases and J 2 bases, leaving 7 bases between the germline ends. Germline CDR1 reads MNHEY; CDR2 reads SVGAGI. The CDR3 coding sequence is TGTGCCAGCAGTTACCGGACAACCTACAATGAGCAGTTCTTC. It is translated as CASSYRTTYNEQFF.